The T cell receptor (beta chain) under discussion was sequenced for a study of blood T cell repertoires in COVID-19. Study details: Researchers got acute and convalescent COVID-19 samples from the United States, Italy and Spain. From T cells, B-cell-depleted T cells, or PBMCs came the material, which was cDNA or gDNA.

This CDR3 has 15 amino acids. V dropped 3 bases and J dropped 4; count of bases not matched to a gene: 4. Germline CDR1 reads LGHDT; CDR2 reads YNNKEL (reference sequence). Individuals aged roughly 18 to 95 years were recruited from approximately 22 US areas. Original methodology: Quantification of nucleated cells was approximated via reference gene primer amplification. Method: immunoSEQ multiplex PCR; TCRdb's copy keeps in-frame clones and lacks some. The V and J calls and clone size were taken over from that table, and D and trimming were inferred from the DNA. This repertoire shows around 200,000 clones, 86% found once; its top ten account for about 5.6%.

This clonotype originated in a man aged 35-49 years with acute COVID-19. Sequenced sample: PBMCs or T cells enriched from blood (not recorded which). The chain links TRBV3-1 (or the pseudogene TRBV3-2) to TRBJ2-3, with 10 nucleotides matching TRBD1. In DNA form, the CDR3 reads TGTGCCAGCAGCCATCGACAGGGGGCCTCAGATACGCAGTATTTT. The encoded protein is CASSHRQGASDTQYF.